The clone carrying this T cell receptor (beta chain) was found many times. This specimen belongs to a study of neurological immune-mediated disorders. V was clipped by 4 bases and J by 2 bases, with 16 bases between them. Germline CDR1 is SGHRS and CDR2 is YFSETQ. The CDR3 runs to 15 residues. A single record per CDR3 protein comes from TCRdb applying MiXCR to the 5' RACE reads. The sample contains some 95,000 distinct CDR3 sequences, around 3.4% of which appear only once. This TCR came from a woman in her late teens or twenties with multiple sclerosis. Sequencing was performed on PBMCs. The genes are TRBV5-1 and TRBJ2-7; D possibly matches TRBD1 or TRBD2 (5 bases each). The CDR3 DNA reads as TGCGCCAGCAGCCTTGGGACCGGACGACCCTACGAGCAGTACTTC. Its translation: CASSLGTGRPYEQYF.